The sequence of this T cell receptor beta chain was determined in a study of blood T cell repertoires in COVID-19. As for the study in general: T cells, B-cell-depleted T cells, or PBMCs supplied cDNA or gDNA.

In the authors' methods: Amplified reference gene primers provided the basis for estimating nucleated cell counts. Libraries were prepared by immunoSEQ multiplex PCR; TCRdb keeps only in-frame clonotypes and omits some of them. The DNA was the basis for D and trimming; V, J and clone size are from that table. Of about 130,000 clones listed, almost 80% are singletons. Germline CDR1 reads GTSNPN; CDR2 reads SVGIG (reference sequence). The trim removed 4 bases at V and 3 bases at J, leaving 5 bases unmatched. The CDR3 spans 13 residues. The J gene is TRBJ2-7, the V gene TRBV30, with TRBD1 identical over 8 bases. This receptor was taken from a man in his sixties who had recovered from COVID-19. Material: peripheral blood. The CDR3 reads CAWTGQEFYEQYF. The CDR3 DNA follows: TGTGCCTGGACGGGACAGGAATTCTACGAGCAGTACTTC.